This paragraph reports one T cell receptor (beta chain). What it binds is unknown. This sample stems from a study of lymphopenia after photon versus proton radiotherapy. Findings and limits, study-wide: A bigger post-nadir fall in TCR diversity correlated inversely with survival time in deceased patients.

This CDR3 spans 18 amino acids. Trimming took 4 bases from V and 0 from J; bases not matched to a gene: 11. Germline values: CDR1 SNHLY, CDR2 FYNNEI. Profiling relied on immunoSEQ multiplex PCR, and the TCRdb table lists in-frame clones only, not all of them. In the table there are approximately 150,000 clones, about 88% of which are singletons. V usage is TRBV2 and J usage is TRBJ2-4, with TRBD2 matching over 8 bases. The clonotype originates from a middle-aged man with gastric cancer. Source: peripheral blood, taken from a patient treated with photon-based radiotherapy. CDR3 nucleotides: TGTGCCAGCAGTGGGGGAGCACTAGCGGTTCTAGCCAAAAACATTCAGTACTTC. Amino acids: CASSGGALAVLAKNIQYF.